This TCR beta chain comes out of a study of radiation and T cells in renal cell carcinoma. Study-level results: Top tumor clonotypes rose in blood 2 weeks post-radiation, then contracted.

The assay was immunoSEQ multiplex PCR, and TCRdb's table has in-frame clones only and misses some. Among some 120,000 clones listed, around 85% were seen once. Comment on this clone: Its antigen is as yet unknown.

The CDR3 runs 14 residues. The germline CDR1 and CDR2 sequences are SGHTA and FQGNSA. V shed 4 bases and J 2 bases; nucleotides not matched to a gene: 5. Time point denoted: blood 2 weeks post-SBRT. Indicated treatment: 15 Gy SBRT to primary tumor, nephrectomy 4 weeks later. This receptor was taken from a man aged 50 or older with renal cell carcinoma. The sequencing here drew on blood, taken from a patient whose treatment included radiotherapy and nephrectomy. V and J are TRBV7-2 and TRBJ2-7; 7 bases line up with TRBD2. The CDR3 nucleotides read TGTGCCAGCAGCTCTCTAGCGGTCACCTACGAGCAGTACTTC. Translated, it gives CASSSLAVTYEQYF.